This T cell receptor (beta chain) was found in a study of blood T cell repertoires in COVID-19. Study-wide context: COVID-19 samples collected from the United States, Italy and Spain covered acute and convalescent phases. T cells, B-cell-depleted T cells, or PBMCs provided the cDNA or gDNA that served as material.

The CDR3 length is 15 residues. The germline V and J ends were trimmed by 7 bases and 0 bases, with 15 bases remaining between them. Germline CDR1 is LNHDA and CDR2 is SQIVND (reference sequence). This clone came up a few times. As processed by the authors: Quantification of nucleated cells was approximated via reference gene primer amplification. Libraries were prepared by immunoSEQ multiplex PCR; TCRdb keeps only in-frame clonotypes and omits some of them. That table gives V, J and clone size, and the DNA gave D and trimming. Among approximately 150,000 clones, about 83% were seen once, and the ten largest hold about 5%.

This TCR was recovered from a human donor in a cohort sampled during active COVID-19. Material for sequencing was peripheral blood. The chain couples TRBV19 to TRBJ1-1, with unresolved D. CDR3 sequence (DNA): TGTGCCAGTACCCCCTCGGGCGGGCTGAACACTGAAGCTTTCTTT. This codes for CASTPSGGLNTEAFF. The complete variable domain, with remaining parts taken from reference TRBV19 and TRBJ1-1, reads DGGITQSPKYLFRKEGQNVTLSCEQNLNHDAMYWYRQDPGQGLRLIYYSQIVNDFQKGDIAEGYSVSREKKESFPLTVTSAQKNPTAFYLCASTPSGGLNTEAFFGQGTRLTVV.